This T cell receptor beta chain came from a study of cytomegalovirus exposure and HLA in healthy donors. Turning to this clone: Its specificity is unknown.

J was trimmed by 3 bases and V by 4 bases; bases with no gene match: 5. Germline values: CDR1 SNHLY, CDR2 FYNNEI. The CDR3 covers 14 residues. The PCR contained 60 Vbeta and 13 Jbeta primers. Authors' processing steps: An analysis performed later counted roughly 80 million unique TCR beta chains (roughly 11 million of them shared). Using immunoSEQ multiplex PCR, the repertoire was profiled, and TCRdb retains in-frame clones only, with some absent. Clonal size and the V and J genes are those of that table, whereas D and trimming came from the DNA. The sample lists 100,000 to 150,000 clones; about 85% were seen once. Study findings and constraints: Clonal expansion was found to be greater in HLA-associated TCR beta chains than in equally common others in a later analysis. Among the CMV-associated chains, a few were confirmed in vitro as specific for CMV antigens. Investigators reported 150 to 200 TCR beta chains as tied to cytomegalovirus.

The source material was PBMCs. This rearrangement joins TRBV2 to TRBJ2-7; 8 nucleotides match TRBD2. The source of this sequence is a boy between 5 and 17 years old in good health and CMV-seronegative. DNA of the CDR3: TGTGCCAGCAGTGGTAGCGGGATCGACTACGAGCAGTACTTC. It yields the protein CASSGSGIDYEQYF.